The 3 T cell receptor beta chains listed next were all sequenced from one sample in a study of blood T cell repertoires in COVID-19. The table came from immunoSEQ multiplex PCR; TCRdb's copy has only in-frame clones and leaves some out. The profile shows around 190,000 clones, more than 65% of them singletons. Sequencing input: PBMCs or T cells enriched from blood (not recorded which). Source of these receptors: a woman between 50 and 59 years old with acute COVID-19.

In its sample, this clone was seen a few times. V gene TRBV6-6 combines with J gene TRBJ1-3, with D uncertain. Germline V gene sequence: CDR1 MNHNY, CDR2 SVGAGI (reference sequence). The length of the CDR3 is 17 residues. Trimming took off 5 bases at V and 0 bases at J, with 17 bases between the two ends. DNA of the CDR3: TGTGCCAGCAGTCCCCGACCCAGCGGGGTCTCTGGAAACACCATATATTTT. Translated: CASSPRPSGVSGNTIYF.

This clone has more than one count but fewer than ten. The V call is TRBV9, the J call TRBJ2-1; 8 bases line up with TRBD2. Germline V gene sequence: CDR1 SGDLS, CDR2 YYNGEE. Germline trimming cut 4 bases from V and 4 bases from J; bases unmatched to any gene: 7. The CDR3 has 15 residues. The DNA of the CDR3 is TGTGCCAGCAGCCCAAGCGGGGGCCTATACAATGAGCAGTTCTTC. Translation gives CASSPSGGLYNEQFF.

This clone was seen only once. The V call is TRBV6-6, the J call TRBJ2-7; D gene unclear. The CDR3 contains 13 residues. Looked up from germline, CDR1 is MNHNY and CDR2 is SVGAGI (reference sequence). V gave up 6 bases and J gave up 6 bases, with 15 bases separating them. The CDR3 DNA follows: TGTGCCAGCAGCCGCCTTGGAGTAGCCGAGCAGTACGTC. It codes for CASSRLGVAEQYV.